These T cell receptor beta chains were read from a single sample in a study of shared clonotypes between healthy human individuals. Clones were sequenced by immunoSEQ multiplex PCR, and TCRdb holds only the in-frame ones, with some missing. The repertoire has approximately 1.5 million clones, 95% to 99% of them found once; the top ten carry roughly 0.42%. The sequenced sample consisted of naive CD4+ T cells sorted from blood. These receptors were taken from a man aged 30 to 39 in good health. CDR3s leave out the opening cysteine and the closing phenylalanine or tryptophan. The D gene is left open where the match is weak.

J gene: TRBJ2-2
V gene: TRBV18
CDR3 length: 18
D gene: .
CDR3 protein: ASSPAWLQGIFANTGELF

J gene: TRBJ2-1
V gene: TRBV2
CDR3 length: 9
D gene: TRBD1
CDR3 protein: ASSRTGGQF

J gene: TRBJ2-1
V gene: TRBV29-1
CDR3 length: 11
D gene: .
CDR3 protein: SVERRGYNEQF

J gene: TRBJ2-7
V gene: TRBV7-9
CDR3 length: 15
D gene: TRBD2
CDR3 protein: ASSPGLAGVSAYEQY

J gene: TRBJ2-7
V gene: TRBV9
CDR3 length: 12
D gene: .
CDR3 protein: ASSVGGVTYEQY

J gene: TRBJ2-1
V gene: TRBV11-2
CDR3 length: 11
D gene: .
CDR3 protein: ASSFVLAGRQF

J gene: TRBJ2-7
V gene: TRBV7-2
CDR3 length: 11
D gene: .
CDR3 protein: ASRGWVGDEQY

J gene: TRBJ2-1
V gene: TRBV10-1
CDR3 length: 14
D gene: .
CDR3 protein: ASSTGTTLPYNEQF

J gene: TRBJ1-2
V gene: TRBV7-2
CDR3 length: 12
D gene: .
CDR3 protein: ASSLAGGAPGYT

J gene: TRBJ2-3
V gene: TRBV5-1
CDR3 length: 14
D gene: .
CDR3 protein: ASSSQTGLRGDTQY

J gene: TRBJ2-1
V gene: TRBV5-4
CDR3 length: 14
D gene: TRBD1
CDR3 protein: ASTAKQGASLNEQF

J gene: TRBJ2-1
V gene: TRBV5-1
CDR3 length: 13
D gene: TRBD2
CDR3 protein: ASSALSGSNNEQF